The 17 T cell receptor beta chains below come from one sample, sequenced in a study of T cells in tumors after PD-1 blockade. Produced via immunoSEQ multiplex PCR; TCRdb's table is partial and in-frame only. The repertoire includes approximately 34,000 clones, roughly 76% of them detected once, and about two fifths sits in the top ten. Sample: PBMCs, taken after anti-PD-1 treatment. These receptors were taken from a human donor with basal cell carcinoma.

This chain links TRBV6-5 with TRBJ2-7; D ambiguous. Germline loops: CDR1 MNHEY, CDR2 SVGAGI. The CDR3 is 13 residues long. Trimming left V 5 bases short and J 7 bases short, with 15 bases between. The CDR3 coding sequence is TGTGCCAGCAGTAGGTCAGGCTACATGGAGCAGTACTTC. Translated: CASSRSGYMEQYF.

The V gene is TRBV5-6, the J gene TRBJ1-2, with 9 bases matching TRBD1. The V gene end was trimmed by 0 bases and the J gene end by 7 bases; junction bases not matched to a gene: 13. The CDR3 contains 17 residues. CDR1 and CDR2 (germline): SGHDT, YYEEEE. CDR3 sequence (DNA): TGTGCCAGCAGCTTGGACGGGACAGGGAACCGTTTGGGTGGCTACACCTTC. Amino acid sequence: CASSLDGTGNRLGGYTF.

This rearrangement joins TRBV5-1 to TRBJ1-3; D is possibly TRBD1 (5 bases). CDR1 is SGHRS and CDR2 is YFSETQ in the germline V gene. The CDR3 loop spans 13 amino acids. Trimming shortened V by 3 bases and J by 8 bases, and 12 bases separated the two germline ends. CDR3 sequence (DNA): TGCGCCAGCAGCTCTGGACGGGGGGACACCATATATTTT. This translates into CASSSGRGDTIYF.

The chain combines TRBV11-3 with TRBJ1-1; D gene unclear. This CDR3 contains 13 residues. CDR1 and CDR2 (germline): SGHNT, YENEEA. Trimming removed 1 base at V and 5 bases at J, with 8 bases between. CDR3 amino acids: CASSLGTGTEAFF. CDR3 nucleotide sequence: TGTGCCAGCAGCTTAGGGACGGGGACTGAAGCTTTCTTT.

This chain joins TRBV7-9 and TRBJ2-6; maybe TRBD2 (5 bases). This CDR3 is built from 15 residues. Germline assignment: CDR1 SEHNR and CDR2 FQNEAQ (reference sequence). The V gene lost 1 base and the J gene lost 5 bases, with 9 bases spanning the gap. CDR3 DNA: TGTGCCAGCAGCTTAGGGGGAGTTCGGGCCAACGTCCTGACTTTC. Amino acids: CASSLGGVRANVLTF.

The CDR3 reads CASSFQRIAGDSYNEQFF. The CDR3 bases are TGTGCCAGCAGCTTTCAAAGGATAGCGGGCGACTCCTACAATGAGCAGTTCTTC. The rearrangement joins TRBV7-9 to TRBJ2-1, with 7 bases that match TRBD2. The CDR3 is 18 residues long. Germline assignment: CDR1 SEHNR and CDR2 FQNEAQ (reference sequence). V was pared by 3 bases and J by 0 bases, with 11 bases of the junction left unmatched.

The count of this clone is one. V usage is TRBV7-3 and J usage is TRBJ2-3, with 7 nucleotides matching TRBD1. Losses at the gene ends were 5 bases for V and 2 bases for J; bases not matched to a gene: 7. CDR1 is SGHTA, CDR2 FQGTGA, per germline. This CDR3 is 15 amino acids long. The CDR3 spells CASSLGQLYTDTQYF. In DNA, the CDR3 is TGTGCCAGCAGCCTGGGACAGCTTTACACAGATACGCAGTATTTT.

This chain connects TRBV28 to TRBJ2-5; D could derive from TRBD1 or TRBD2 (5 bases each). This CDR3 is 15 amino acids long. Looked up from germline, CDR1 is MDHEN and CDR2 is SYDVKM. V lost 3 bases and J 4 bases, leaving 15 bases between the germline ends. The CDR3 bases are TGTGCCAGCAGTTTTCCCGGGACGGGCCGAGAGACCCAGTACTTC. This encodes CASSFPGTGRETQYF.

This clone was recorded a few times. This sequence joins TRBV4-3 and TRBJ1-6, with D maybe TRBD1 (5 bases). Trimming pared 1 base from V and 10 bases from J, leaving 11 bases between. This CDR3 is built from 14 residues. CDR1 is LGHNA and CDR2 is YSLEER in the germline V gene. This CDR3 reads CASSQVQGRSPLHF. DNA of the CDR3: TGCGCCAGCAGCCAAGTCCAGGGACGGTCACCCCTCCACTTT.

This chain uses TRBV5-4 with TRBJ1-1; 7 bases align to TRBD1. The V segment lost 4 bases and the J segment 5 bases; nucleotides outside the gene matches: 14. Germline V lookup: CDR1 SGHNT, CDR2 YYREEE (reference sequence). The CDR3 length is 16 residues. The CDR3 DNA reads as TGTGCCAGCAGCCCCCCGCGGAAGGGGGCGCGGACTGAAGCTTTCTTT. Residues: CASSPPRKGARTEAFF.

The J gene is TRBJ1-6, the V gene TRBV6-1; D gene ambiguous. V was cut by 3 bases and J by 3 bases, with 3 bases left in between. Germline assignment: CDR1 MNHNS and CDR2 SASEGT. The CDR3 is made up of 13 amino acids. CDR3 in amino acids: CASSEHYNSPLHF. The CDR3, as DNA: TGTGCCAGCAGTGAGCACTATAATTCACCCCTCCACTTT.

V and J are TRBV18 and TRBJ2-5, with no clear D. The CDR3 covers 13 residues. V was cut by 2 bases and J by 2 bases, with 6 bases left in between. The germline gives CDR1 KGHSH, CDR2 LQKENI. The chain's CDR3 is CASSPAAQETQYF. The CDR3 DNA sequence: TGTGCCAGCTCACCAGCGGCACAAGAGACCCAGTACTTC.

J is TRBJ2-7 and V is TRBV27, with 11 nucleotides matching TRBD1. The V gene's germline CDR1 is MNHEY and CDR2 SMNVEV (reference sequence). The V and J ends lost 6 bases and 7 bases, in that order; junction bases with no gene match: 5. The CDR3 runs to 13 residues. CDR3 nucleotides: TGTGCCAGCAGCGGACAGGGGGCAGGAGAGCAGTACTTC. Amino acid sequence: CASSGQGAGEQYF.

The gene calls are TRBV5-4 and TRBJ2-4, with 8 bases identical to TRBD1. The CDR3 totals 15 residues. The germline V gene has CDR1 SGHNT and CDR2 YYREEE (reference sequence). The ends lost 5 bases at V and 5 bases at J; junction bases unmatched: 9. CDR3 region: CASSRRTGSENIQYF. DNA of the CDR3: TGTGCCAGCAGTCGCAGGACAGGGTCCGAAAACATTCAGTACTTC.

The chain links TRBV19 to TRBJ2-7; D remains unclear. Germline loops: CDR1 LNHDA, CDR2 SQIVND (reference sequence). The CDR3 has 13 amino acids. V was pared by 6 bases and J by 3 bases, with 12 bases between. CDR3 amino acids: CASRRTEDYEQYF. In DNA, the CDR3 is TGTGCCAGTAGAAGGACCGAAGACTACGAGCAGTACTTC.

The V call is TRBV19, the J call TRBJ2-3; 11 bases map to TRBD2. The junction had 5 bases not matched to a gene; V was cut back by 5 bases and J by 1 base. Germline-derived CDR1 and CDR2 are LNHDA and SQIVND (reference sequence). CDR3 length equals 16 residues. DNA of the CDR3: TGTGCCAGTAGTTCCGGGACTAGCGGAGGCACAGATACGCAGTATTTT. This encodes CASSSGTSGGTDTQYF.

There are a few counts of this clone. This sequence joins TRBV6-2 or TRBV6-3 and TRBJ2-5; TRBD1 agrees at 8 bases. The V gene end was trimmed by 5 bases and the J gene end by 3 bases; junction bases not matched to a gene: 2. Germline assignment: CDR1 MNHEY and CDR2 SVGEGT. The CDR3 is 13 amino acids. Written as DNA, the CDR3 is TGTGCCAGCAGTATGGACAGGGAAGAGACCCAGTACTTC. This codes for CASSMDREETQYF.